The entry below describes one T cell receptor beta chain. Its antigen is not known. A library of TCRbeta sequences, prepared with unique molecular identifiers, was generated. TCRdb ran MiXCR on the PCR reads and lists one entry per CDR3 protein. The table lists 700,000 to 950,000 distinct CDR3 sequences, 15% to 20% of them singletons. The length of the CDR3 is 15 residues. V gave up 6 bases and J gave up 1 base, with 14 bases separating them. The data were taken from a study of T-cell reconstitution after alpha-beta-depleted transplantation in children. The study, taken as a whole, reports: About two months after transplant, alpha-beta T cells reportedly came from several hundred expanded graft clones.

The chain couples TRBV12-3 or TRBV12-4 to TRBJ2-3, with D perhaps given as TRBD1 or TRBD2 (5 bases each). The sequencing used PBMCs, mostly from graft donor cells, collected 360 days after TCRalphabeta/CD19-depleted stem cell transplant. This TCR came from a male patient aged 10 to 17 who had a stem cell transplant for acute lymphoblastic leukemia, so the T cells may come from the graft donor. CDR3 sequence: CASSKTEGRTDTQYF. CDR3 coding DNA: TGTGCCAGCAGCAAGACAGAGGGCCGCACAGATACGCAGTATTTT.